The present TCR beta chain was sequenced within a study of blood T cell repertoires in COVID-19 (dated by TCRdb to about 2020). Turning to the overall study: Samples from collaborators originated in the United States, Italy and Spain and spanned both the acute and convalescent phases of COVID-19. The prospective study material was composed of cDNA or gDNA derived from T cells, B-cell-depleted T cells, or PBMCs. Subjects who had been exposed to COVID-19, were actively infected with it, or had recovered from it provided the deeply sampled blood TCRbeta repertoires that made up the dataset. The repertoires were released in a freely available public database intended as a resource for research on the immune response to SARS-CoV-2. Samples were obtained from the ongoing ImmuneRACE study (first 160 participants) and from 1,200 or so subjects provided by 6 global collaborators. Nearly every sample came with metadata listing a de-identified subject ID, COVID-19 status, age in years and sex. Where available, HLA class I and class II types were taken from metadata supplied by the sample provider and were not determined by assay-based typing. What the study reported, not specific to this receptor: Clinical and demographic metadata were provided uncurated, with the amount varying by source and participant.

V and J lose 6 bases and 5 bases, and a span of 10 bases separates them. The germline V gene encodes CDR1 LNHDA and CDR2 SQIVND (reference sequence). From the cysteine through the phenylalanine, the CDR3 covers 13 amino acids. Only the CDR3 portion is preserved as DNA: 39 bases, with reading frame beginning at the first base. A word on this clone: Its antigen is still unknown. No clone much larger than this one lies a single base away; base qualities are absent.

The immunoSEQ Assay, a bias-controlled multiplex PCR, was used to amplify TCRbeta CDR3 regions from genomic DNA. The original pipeline was this. The number of nucleated cells in each sample was estimated by amplification of reference gene primers within the assay. To quantify the absolute abundance of each unique TCRbeta CDR3 rearrangement, sequence reads were collapsed and filtered. Productive Simpson clonality was computed per sample as the square root of Simpson's diversity index over productive rearrangements. TCRdb took this table from immuneACCESS and kept in-frame rearrangements with V and J called. Such tables lack part of the clones; where checked against another copy, unresolved V genes explain under half of the gap, and the rest is unexplained. D and trimming come from the DNA, and the V and J calls and clone size come from that table. In this sample the table shows 50,000 to 60,000 clones, about four fifths of which occur a single time. More than 4.5% of the sample lies in the top ten.

Collaborating institutions collected whole blood in K2EDTA tubes following their own protocols. For TCRbeta analysis, collaborators shipped samples as frozen whole blood, isolated PBMCs, or DNA extracted from either of those sample types. Sample: peripheral blood. The receptor was derived from a human donor in a cohort sampled during active or convalescent COVID-19. The rearranged segments are TRBV19 and TRBJ1-4; a tentative D call is TRBD1 (5 bases match). CDR3 reads: CASRRQLNEKLFF. The nucleotide sequence reads TGTGCCAGTAGGAGACAGCTAAATGAAAAACTGTTTTTT.